Listed below are T cell receptor beta chains from one sample, sequenced in a study of vaccination effects on CD4 cells after COVID-19. Sequencing was performed with immunoSEQ multiplex PCR; in TCRdb, only in-frame clones are kept and a portion is missing. This table holds roughly 36,000 clones, 60% to 75% found once. These receptors' antigens are unknown. Specimen: CD4+ T cells from PBMCs cultured without peptide, collected before COVID-19 vaccination. The receptor set was obtained from a human donor who received a COVID-19 vaccine. The CDR3 runs from the conserved cysteine through the conserved F or W. The D gene is left open where the match is weak. Not every row has a clone size; where given, it reads once, few, many or a size class.

D gene | J gene | V gene | clone size | CDR3 DNA | CDR3 protein
NA | TRBJ2-7 | TRBV21-1 | NA | TGTGCCAGCCTCGGGGGGGAGGGCCTCTCCTACGAGCAGTACTTC | CASLGGEGLSYEQYF
NA | TRBJ2-5 | TRBV2 | NA | TGTGCCAGCAGTTACCAGGGAAAAGAGACCCAGTACTTC | CASSYQGKETQYF
NA | TRBJ2-7 | TRBV5-1 | NA | TGCGCCAGCAGCTTGGGGACGGACCCGCCATACGAGCAGTACTTC | CASSLGTDPPYEQYF
NA | TRBJ1-5 | TRBV4-2 | few | TGTGCCAGCAGCCAAGATGGCGGCAATCAGCCCCAGCATTTT | CASSQDGGNQPQHF
NA | TRBJ2-7 | TRBV3-1/TRBV3-2 | NA | TGTGCCAGCAGCCAAGTCAACGAGCAGTACTTC | CASSQVNEQYF
TRBD1 | TRBJ1-2 | TRBV6-5 | few | TGTGCCAGCAGGACCCCCACAGGGGGAAACTATGGCTACACCTTC | CASRTPTGGNYGYTF
NA | TRBJ1-1 | TRBV6-5 | NA | TGTGCCAGCAGTCCCCAATCGGTGAACACTGAAGCTTTCTTT | CASSPQSVNTEAFF
NA | TRBJ1-1 | TRBV2 | once | TGTGCCAGCAGTAGGACAGAGAGGACTGAAGCTTTCTTT | CASSRTERTEAFF
NA | TRBJ1-1 | TRBV6-5 | NA | TGTGCCAGGGGAGAGGGGGAGGGCACTGAAGCTTTCTTT | CARGEGEGTEAFF
TRBD2 | TRBJ2-1 | TRBV24-1 | NA | TGTGCCACCAGTCCCCCGAGCGGGAGGGATTACAATGAGCAGTTCTTC | CATSPPSGRDYNEQFF
NA | TRBJ1-1 | TRBV7-9 | NA | TGTGCCAGCAGCCAGTCTAAGGGCACTGAAGCTTTCTTT | CASSQSKGTEAFF
NA | TRBJ2-3 | TRBV19 | few | TGTGCCAGTAGTATAGGAGGGGCGCAAGATACGCAGTATTTT | CASSIGGAQDTQYF
NA | TRBJ2-7 | TRBV25-1 | NA | TGTGCCAGCAGTGAATTGAGGGACCCTGTCGAGCAGTACTTC | CASSELRDPVEQYF
TRBD1 | TRBJ1-2 | TRBV28 | NA | TGTGCCAGCACCCTGCAGGGGGCAAATGGCTACACCTTC | CASTLQGANGYTF
TRBD1 | TRBJ1-2 | TRBV7-2 | NA | TGTGCCAGCAGCTGGACAGGGGGCTATGGCTACACCTTC | CASSWTGGYGYTF
TRBD2 | TRBJ2-2 | TRBV27 | NA | TGTGCCATCGCTAGCGGGGCAAACACCGGGGAGCTGTTTTTT | CAIASGANTGELFF
NA | TRBJ2-1 | TRBV9 | NA | TGTGCCAGCGGCCCAGTGGGCTCCTACAATGAGCAGTTCTTC | CASGPVGSYNEQFF
NA | TRBJ1-1 | TRBV18 | NA | TGTGCCAGCTCACCACTCCGGGGCACTGAAGCTTTCTTT | CASSPLRGTEAFF
TRBD1 | TRBJ1-2 | TRBV4-2 | few | TGTGCCAGCAGCCAAGAGGCAGGGGGAAACTATGGCTACACCTTC | CASSQEAGGNYGYTF
NA | TRBJ1-4 | TRBV9 | medium-sized | TGTGCCAGCAGCGTAGGGACAGTTAATGAAAAACTGTTTTTT | CASSVGTVNEKLFF
NA | TRBJ1-6 | TRBV28 | NA | TGTGCCAGCAGTTACCTGACCAATTCACCCCTCCACTTT | CASSYLTNSPLHF